Shown below are 28 T cell receptor beta chains from a single sample sequenced in a study of T cell responses to AZD1222 COVID-19 vaccine. Produced via immunoSEQ multiplex PCR; TCRdb's table is partial and in-frame only. The data contain around 70,000 clones, 79% of them singletons. The sample here was peripheral blood, taken on day 0 of MenACWY control vaccination. Receptors originate from an adult in good health.

The chain combines TRBV6-2 or TRBV6-3 with TRBJ2-5, with D possibly being TRBD1 or TRBD2 (6 bases each). Germline CDR1 and CDR2: MNHEY and SVGEGT. This CDR3 contains 14 residues. Trimming removed 5 bases from V and 4 bases from J, with 14 bases in between. CDR3 nucleotides: TGTGCCAGCAGTACCGCCGGGGGCGGAGAGACCCAGTACTTC. Protein product: CASSTAGGGETQYF.

This clone was picked up a small number of times. The chain joins TRBV6-6 to TRBJ2-7, with 11 bases that match TRBD2. Trimming cost V 5 bases and J 0 bases; bases outside gene matches: 12. Germline V lookup: CDR1 MNHNY, CDR2 SVGAGI (reference sequence). This CDR3 contains 18 residues. CDR3 residues: CASSPLLAGEAGSYEQYF. In nucleotides, the CDR3 is TGTGCCAGCAGTCCCCTACTAGCGGGAGAGGCGGGCTCCTACGAGCAGTACTTC.

Only a few counts were recorded for this clone. The rearrangement links TRBV5-1 to TRBJ2-1; D might be TRBD2 (5 bases). Trimming left V 1 base short and J 3 bases short, with 11 bases between. Germline CDR1 reads SGHRS; CDR2 reads YFSETQ. This CDR3 spans 15 amino acids. In DNA form, the CDR3 reads TGCGCCAGCAGCTTGTCGGGAACGGGCTACAATGAGCAGTTCTTC. This codes for CASSLSGTGYNEQFF.

The J gene is TRBJ2-1, the V gene TRBV2; TRBD2 matches 9 bases. V was clipped by 7 bases and J by 8 bases; unmatched bases: 9. Germline V gene sequence: CDR1 SNHLY, CDR2 FYNNEI. This CDR3 comprises 14 residues. The CDR3 DNA reads as TGTGCCAGCACCCCTGGACTAGCGTCTCATGAGCAGTTCTTC. This sequence encodes CASTPGLASHEQFF. The full variable domain, completed using reference TRBV2 and TRBJ2-1, is EPEVTQTPSHQVTQMGQEVILRCVPISNHLYFYWYRQILGQKVEFLVSFYNNEISEKSEIFDDQFSVERPDGSNFTLKIRSTKLEDSAMYFCASTPGLASHEQFFGPGTRLTVL.

This rearrangement joins TRBV27 to TRBJ1-1, with D maybe TRBD1 (5 bases). Between the trimmed V and J ends, which lost 8 bases and 0 bases, there was a span of 13 bases. This CDR3 is 14 amino acids long. CDR1 is MNHEY, CDR2 SMNVEV, per germline (reference sequence). CDR3 protein: CASLRQLMNTEAFF. CDR3 sequence (DNA): TGTGCCAGCTTAAGACAGCTCATGAACACTGAAGCTTTCTTT.

J is TRBJ1-1 and V is TRBV30; no clear D gene. CDR1 and CDR2 from the germline V gene are GTSNPN and SVGIG (reference sequence). This CDR3 spans 13 amino acids. The germline V and J ends were trimmed by 2 bases and 6 bases, with 13 bases remaining between them. DNA for the CDR3: TGTGCCTGGAGTCTGCAGGAAGGGCCTGAAGCTTTCTTT. Translated: CAWSLQEGPEAFF.

V is TRBV6-2 or TRBV6-3 and J is TRBJ1-5, with D hard to call. V gave up 5 bases and J gave up 5 bases, with 10 bases separating them. From germline, CDR1 is MNHEY and CDR2 SVGEGT. CDR3 length equals 13 residues. Here the CDR3 reads CASSDVVHQPQHF. The CDR3 coding sequence is TGTGCCAGCAGTGATGTGGTGCATCAGCCCCAGCATTTT.

This chain connects TRBV18 to TRBJ2-3; D is uncertain. CDR1 and CDR2 from the germline V gene are KGHSH and LQKENI. This CDR3 is built from 12 residues. V was trimmed by 3 bases and J by 2 bases, leaving 3 bases between them. This CDR3 reads CASSPYTDTQYF. CDR3 nucleotide sequence: TGTGCCAGCTCACCGTACACAGATACGCAGTATTTT.

This clone was picked up one time. The rearrangement links TRBV29-1 to TRBJ1-1, with a tentative D call TRBD1 (6 bases). The CDR3 loop spans 12 amino acids. Per germline, CDR1 SQVTM and CDR2 ANQGSEA. V dropped 5 bases and J dropped 9 bases, with 16 bases sitting between them. The CDR3 loop is CSVRRTEFQAFF. CDR3 nucleotide sequence: TGCAGCGTTCGCCGGACAGAGTTTCAAGCTTTCTTT.

The chain employs TRBV5-4 and TRBJ2-5; TRBD1 or TRBD2 may be the D gene (5 bases each). The germline V and J ends were trimmed by 4 bases and 5 bases, with 15 bases remaining between them. From germline, CDR1 is SGHNT and CDR2 YYREEE (reference sequence). The CDR3 has 14 amino acids. The CDR3 spells CASSTIGAGETQYF. The CDR3 DNA reads as TGTGCCAGCAGCACTATCGGGGCAGGGGAGACCCAGTACTTC.

This chain connects TRBV5-1 to TRBJ1-6; TRBD1 might be the D (5 bases). V was clipped by 1 base and J by 9 bases, with 14 bases between them. This CDR3 region has 15 residues. The germline V gene encodes CDR1 SGHRS and CDR2 YFSETQ. The CDR3 is CASSLKSGGGSPLHF. In DNA, the CDR3 is TGCGCCAGCAGCTTGAAAAGTGGGGGTGGTTCACCCCTCCACTTT.

This rearrangement joins TRBV29-1 to TRBJ2-6; D may be TRBD1 (5 bases). Germline loops: CDR1 SQVTM, CDR2 ANQGSEA. Trimming removed 5 bases from V and 2 bases from J, with 7 bases in between. CDR3 length: 13 amino acids. For the CDR3, the DNA is TGCAGCGTTCAAGGGGCTGGGGCCAACGTCCTGACTTTC. Translating it yields CSVQGAGANVLTF.

The CDR3 reads CASSLVRTQPQHF. The CDR3 DNA reads as TGTGCCAGCAGCTTGGTCAGAACCCAGCCCCAGCATTTT. The rearrangement joins TRBV5-8 to TRBJ1-5; no clear D. Germline-derived CDR1 and CDR2 are SGHTS and YDEGEE. V was shortened by 0 bases and J by 7 bases, with 8 bases between the two germline ends. CDR3 length: 13 residues. The full variable domain, its missing parts supplied by reference TRBV5-8 and TRBJ1-5, is EAGVTQSPTHLIKTRGQQATLRCSPISGHTSVYWYQQALGLGLQFLLWYDEGEERNRGNFPPRFSGRQFPNYSSELNVNALELEDSALYLCASSLVRTQPQHFGDGTRLSIL.

The CDR3 DNA reads TGTGCCAGCAGTGAAAGGACCCCCACTGAAGCTTTCTTT. Protein: CASSERTPTEAFF. The chain has TRBV6-1 and TRBJ1-1; D is undetermined. This CDR3 comprises 13 residues. The V end was cut by 2 bases, the J end by 4 bases, with 8 bases between. Germline CDR1 is MNHNS and CDR2 is SASEGT.

The chain carries TRBV7-2 and TRBJ2-2, with 10 bases matching TRBD1. Per germline, CDR1 SGHTA and CDR2 FQGNSA. Losses at the gene ends were 2 bases for V and 6 bases for J; bases not matched to a gene: 9. This CDR3 has 17 residues. The CDR3 spells CASSLYARTGGSGELFF. CDR3 DNA: TGTGCCAGCAGCTTATACGCTCGGACAGGGGGATCCGGGGAGCTGTTTTTT.

The V call is TRBV27, the J call TRBJ2-2; 7 nucleotides line up with TRBD1. Germline CDR1 reads MNHEY; CDR2 reads SMNVEV (reference sequence). The CDR3 has 16 residues. Germline trimming cut 6 bases from V and 4 bases from J; bases unmatched to any gene: 11. CDR3 protein: CASRTTGVTGTGELFF. In nucleotides, the CDR3 is TGTGCCAGCAGAACCACAGGGGTTACGGGCACCGGGGAGCTGTTTTTT.

The rearrangement links TRBV6-1 to TRBJ1-1; D call uncertain. The CDR3 covers 12 residues. CDR1 and CDR2 (germline): MNHNS, SASEGT. V dropped 1 base and J dropped 3 bases, with 3 bases sitting between them. CDR3: CASSEEYTEAFF. CDR3 coding DNA: TGTGCCAGCAGTGAAGAATACACTGAAGCTTTCTTT.

This clone was observed a few times. V and J are TRBV10-3 and TRBJ1-4; D not certain. The CDR3 has 14 residues. Germline values: CDR1 ENHRY, CDR2 SYGVKD. Trimming cost V 3 bases and J 10 bases, with 15 bases left between them. CDR3 bases: TGTGCCATCAGTGATAGTGGGGAAGATGGAAAACTGTTTTTT. It codes for CAISDSGEDGKLFF.

This chain connects TRBV6-6 to TRBJ2-1; D is ambiguous. Germline V gives CDR1 MNHNY, CDR2 SVGAGI (reference sequence). This CDR3 has 15 residues. Trimming pared 2 bases from V and 4 bases from J, leaving 12 bases between. The CDR3, as DNA: TGTGCCAGCAGTTACGGAGACCCCCTATACAATGAGCAGTTCTTC. Its protein product is CASSYGDPLYNEQFF.

J is TRBJ2-1 and V is TRBV6-1; D might be TRBD1 (6 bases). The CDR3 loop spans 17 amino acids. The V gene's germline CDR1 is MNHNS and CDR2 SASEGT. V was pared by 2 bases and J by 0 bases, with 14 bases between. Here the CDR3 reads CASSENIGGSSYNEQFF. The CDR3, as DNA: TGTGCCAGCAGTGAAAATATAGGGGGAAGCTCCTACAATGAGCAGTTCTTC.

The chain recombines TRBV7-6 with TRBJ2-5; tentative D call: TRBD1 (5 bases). V lost 2 bases and J lost 5, with 15 bases in between. Germline V gene data show CDR1 as SGHVS and CDR2 as FNYEAQ. This CDR3 comprises 15 residues. CDR3 in amino acids: CASSLSLGVGETQYF. The CDR3 DNA is TGTGCCAGCAGCTTATCCCTAGGGGTCGGGGAGACCCAGTACTTC. The entire variable domain, with the rest obtained from reference TRBV7-6 and TRBJ2-5, is as follows: GAGVSQSPRYKVTKRGQDVALRCDPISGHVSLYWYRQALGQGPEFLTYFNYEAQQDKSGLPNDRFSAERPEGSISTLTIQRTEQRDSAMYRCASSLSLGVGETQYFGPGTRLLVL.

This clone occurred once. This chain connects TRBV4-3 to TRBJ1-1, with D possibly matching TRBD1 (5 bases). In germline, CDR1 is LGHNA, CDR2 YSLEER. V was pared by 1 base and J by 6 bases, with 12 bases between. The CDR3 covers 14 residues. CDR3 DNA sequence: TGCGCCAGCAGCCAAGGGTTGGGGGATGCTGAAGCTTTCTTT. Translated: CASSQGLGDAEAFF.

This clone was observed a single time. This chain uses TRBV5-1 with TRBJ1-1; D remains unclear. The CDR3 length is 14 residues. Trimming left V 3 bases short and J 1 base short, with 10 bases between. Germline assignment: CDR1 SGHRS and CDR2 YFSETQ. The CDR3 is CASSSLAANTEAFF. For the CDR3, the DNA is TGCGCCAGCAGCTCCCTGGCGGCGAACACTGAAGCTTTCTTT.

The chain recombines TRBV7-2 with TRBJ1-2, with D tentatively TRBD1 (5 bases). This CDR3 comprises 14 residues. V gave up 1 base and J gave up 2 bases, with 8 bases separating them. Germline CDR1 reads SGHTA; CDR2 reads FQGNSA. CDR3 loop: CASSLDRTNYGYTF. As DNA, the CDR3 is TGTGCCAGCAGCTTAGACAGGACGAACTATGGCTACACCTTC.

Concerning this clone: Distinct nucleotide sequences in the sample also encode this CDR3. The J gene is TRBJ1-3, the V gene TRBV28, with D uncertain. CDR3 size: 13 residues. CDR1 and CDR2 (germline): MDHEN, SYDVKM. Trimming left V 3 bases short and J 3 bases short, with 6 bases between. CDR3 sequence: CASSLRVGNTIYF. CDR3 coding DNA: TGTGCCAGCAGTTTGAGGGTTGGAAACACCATATATTTT.

This clone was counted a few times. The rearrangement joins TRBV4-2 to TRBJ2-2; the D gene is possibly TRBD2 (5 bases). Per germline, CDR1 LGHNA and CDR2 YNFKEQ. The CDR3 is 17 residues long. Trimming removed 2 bases at V and 2 bases at J, with 15 bases between. The DNA for the CDR3 is TGTGCCAGCAGCCAATGGAGTTTAGAGGGCAACACCGGGGAGCTGTTTTTT. Its protein product is CASSQWSLEGNTGELFF.

This clone occurred once. The rearrangement links TRBV7-8 to TRBJ2-1; D gene ambiguous. V was cut by 6 bases and J by 2 bases, with 14 bases left in between. Germline V CDR1 and CDR2: SGHVS, FQNEAQ. CDR3 length: 15 amino acids. The CDR3: CASSPRRDPYNEQFF. CDR3 nucleotides: TGTGCCAGCAGTCCGAGACGCGACCCCTACAATGAGCAGTTCTTC.

This rearrangement joins TRBV7-3 to TRBJ2-1; perhaps TRBD2 as D (6 bases). Trimming left V 8 bases short and J 0 bases short, with 11 bases between. The CDR3 extends over 14 amino acids. Germline CDR1 reads SGHTA; CDR2 reads FQGTGA. This CDR3 is CASGRGNSYNEQFF. The CDR3 DNA reads TGTGCCAGCGGACGGGGGAACTCCTACAATGAGCAGTTCTTC.